The clone carrying this T cell receptor (beta chain) was seen only once. This specimen comes from a study of blood T cell repertoires in COVID-19. About the study: The origin of the acute and convalescent COVID-19 samples was the United States, Italy and Spain.

The authors' processing: Counts of nucleated cells, estimated from reference gene primer amplification, were obtained. TCRdb's copy holds only in-frame clones and misses some; the assay was immunoSEQ multiplex PCR. V, J and clone size are taken as reported in that table, and D and trimming were inferred from the DNA itself. The table shows 200,000 to 300,000 clones, with about 87% occurring only once. Before they entered the study, exposed participants had met a COVID-19 case within 2 weeks. This CDR3 has 16 residues. V was cut by 4 bases and J by 0 bases, with 14 bases left in between. Germline CDR1 reads LGHDT; CDR2 reads YNNKEL (reference sequence).

The clonotype originates from a man aged 45-65 years who had been exposed to COVID-19. This rearrangement joins TRBV3-1 (or the pseudogene TRBV3-2) to TRBJ2-3; D perhaps matches TRBD2 (5 bases). The sample consisted of PBMCs or T cells enriched from blood (not recorded which). Here the CDR3 DNA reads TGTGCCAGCAGCCCCGGGGTAGCGCAGAGCACAGATACGCAGTATTTT. Residues: CASSPGVAQSTDTQYF.